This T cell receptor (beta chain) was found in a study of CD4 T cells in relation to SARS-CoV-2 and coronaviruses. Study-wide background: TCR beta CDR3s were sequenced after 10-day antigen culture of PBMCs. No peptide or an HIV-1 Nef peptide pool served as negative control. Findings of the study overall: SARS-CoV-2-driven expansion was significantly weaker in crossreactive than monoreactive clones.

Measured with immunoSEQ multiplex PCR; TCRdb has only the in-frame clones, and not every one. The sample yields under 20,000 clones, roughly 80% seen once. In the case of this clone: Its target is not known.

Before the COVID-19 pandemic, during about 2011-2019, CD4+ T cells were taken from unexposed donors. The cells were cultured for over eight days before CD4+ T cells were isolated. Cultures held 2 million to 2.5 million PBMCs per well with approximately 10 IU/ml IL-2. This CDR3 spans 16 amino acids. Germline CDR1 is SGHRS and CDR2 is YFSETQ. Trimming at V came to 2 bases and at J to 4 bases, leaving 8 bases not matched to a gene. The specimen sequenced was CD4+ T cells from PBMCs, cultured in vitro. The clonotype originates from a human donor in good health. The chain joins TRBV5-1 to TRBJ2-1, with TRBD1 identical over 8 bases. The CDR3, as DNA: TGCGCCAGCAGCTTTGGACAGGGAAAAAAATACAATGAGCAGTTCTTC. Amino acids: CASSFGQGKKYNEQFF.